This section outlines one T cell receptor (beta chain) sequence together with its context. Authors' data handling: Scientists estimated how many nucleated cells there were by amplifying reference gene primers. The data were produced by immunoSEQ multiplex PCR, yet TCRdb's version contains in-frame clones alone and is incomplete. V and J calls and clone size are as listed in that table; D and trimming were resolved from the DNA. Among roughly 100,000 clones listed, 84% were seen once. These data are taken from a study of blood T cell repertoires in COVID-19. About the research overall: Acute and convalescent COVID-19 samples came from the United States, Italy and Spain. PBMCs, B-cell-depleted T cells, or T cells were the source of the cDNA or gDNA that made up the material.

Germline V gene lookup returns CDR1 MDHEN and CDR2 SYDVKM. The CDR3 is 17 residues long. V lost 4 bases and J 3 bases, leaving 18 bases between the germline ends. The TCR sequence derives from a human donor in a cohort sampled during active COVID-19. Sequenced material: peripheral blood. The V call is TRBV28, the J call TRBJ2-2; no clear D. CDR3 sequence reads: CASSSLITAGHTGELFF. For the CDR3, the DNA is TGTGCCAGCAGTTCCCTTATCACGGCAGGTCACACCGGGGAGCTGTTTTTT.